The 21 T cell receptor beta chains below were found in one sample sequenced in a study of neurological immune-mediated disorders. TCRdb called the 5' RACE reads again in MiXCR, with one record for every CDR3 protein. This sample carries tens of thousands of distinct CDR3 sequences, more than 8.5% of them seen once, and the ten largest clones take about 9.6%. The time point: longitudinal time-point 1 (baseline). The sequenced material came from PBMCs. The receptors were gathered from a young man in good health.

This clonotype showed up many times. The chain uses TRBV20-1 and TRBJ2-7; a possible D gene is TRBD2 (5 bases). The germline V gene has CDR1 DFQATT and CDR2 SNEGSKA (reference sequence). Trimming removed 7 bases at V and 2 bases at J, with 9 bases between. This CDR3 region has 11 residues. The CDR3 nucleotides read TGCAGTGGCGAGGGAGCCTACGAGCAGTACTTC. Translated, it gives CSGEGAYEQYF.

The J gene is TRBJ2-1, the V gene TRBV5-6; TRBD1 matches at 7 bases. The CDR3 extends over 15 amino acids. V trimming: 4 bases; J trimming: 13 bases; junction bases outside the gene matches: 17. Germline-derived CDR1 and CDR2 are SGHDT and YYEEEE. The CDR3 loop is CASSPVPSHGTDQFF. Written as DNA, the CDR3 is TGTGCCAGCAGCCCAGTCCCGTCTCACGGGACAGACCAGTTCTTC.

V and J are TRBV28 and TRBJ2-1; no reliable D call. Germline V gene lookup returns CDR1 MDHEN and CDR2 SYDVKM. The CDR3 is made up of 13 amino acids. The germline V and J ends were trimmed by 7 bases and 6 bases, with 13 bases remaining between them. DNA of the CDR3: TGTGCCAGCACGCTTGGGCTGTCCAATGAGCAGTTCTTC. Translated: CASTLGLSNEQFF.

The chain is built from TRBV5-4 and TRBJ1-4; 9 positions match TRBD1. CDR3 size: 16 residues. V shed 4 bases and J 5 bases; nucleotides not matched to a gene: 9. Germline V gives CDR1 SGHNT, CDR2 YYREEE (reference sequence). CDR3 bases: TGTGCCAGCAGCCAAGGAGGGACAGGGAGGAATGAAAAACTGTTTTTT. Its protein is CASSQGGTGRNEKLFF.

This clonotype was counted at least ten times. V usage is TRBV27 and J usage is TRBJ1-4; TRBD1 aligns across 8 bases. The CDR3 length is 15 residues. The V gene's germline CDR1 is MNHEY and CDR2 SMNVEV (reference sequence). The ends lost 4 bases at V and 5 bases at J; junction bases unmatched: 6. CDR3 residues: CASSSGQGRNEKLFF. In DNA, the CDR3 is TGTGCCAGCAGTTCAGGACAGGGTAGGAATGAAAAACTGTTTTTT.

This clonotype has ten or more counts. The rearrangement joins TRBV12-3 or TRBV12-4 to TRBJ2-7; no clear D gene. Trimming pared 3 bases from V and 4 bases from J, leaving 10 bases between. The length of the CDR3 is 13 residues. The CDR3 is CASSLSTPYEQYF. The CDR3 DNA reads as TGTGCCAGCAGTTTGTCGACTCCTTACGAGCAGTACTTC.

This clonotype was seen a few times. The chain's CDR3 is CSVLTSGIYEQYF. CDR3 in DNA: TGCAGCGTGCTGACTAGCGGCATCTACGAGCAGTACTTC. The chain joins TRBV29-1 to TRBJ2-7; 9 nucleotides line up with TRBD2. CDR1 and CDR2 from the germline V gene are SQVTM and ANQGSEA. J gave up 3 bases and V 6 bases, and 6 bases lay outside the gene matches. This CDR3 region has 13 residues.

This clonotype appeared many times. V and J are TRBV27 and TRBJ2-7; D possibly corresponds to TRBD1 (5 bases). V shed 1 base and J shed 2 bases, with 9 bases lying between them. CDR3 length: 14 amino acids. Per germline, CDR1 MNHEY and CDR2 SMNVEV (reference sequence). The CDR3 loop is CASSLLQVPYEQYF. CDR3 nucleotide sequence: TGTGCCAGCAGTTTATTACAGGTCCCCTACGAGCAGTACTTC.

This clonotype was counted at least ten times. The genes are TRBV28 and TRBJ1-1; 7 bases are a match to TRBD1. The junction had 6 bases not matched to a gene; V was cut back by 5 bases and J by 0 bases. The CDR3 spans 15 residues. Germline CDR1 is MDHEN and CDR2 is SYDVKM. The CDR3 region has the DNA TGTGCCAGCAGTATCCGGGACAGTCTGAACACTGAAGCTTTCTTT. Amino acids: CASSIRDSLNTEAFF.

The sample holds many counts of this clonotype. The chain uses TRBV12-3 or TRBV12-4 and TRBJ2-1; 7 bases fit TRBD1. The CDR3 covers 13 residues. Trimming took 6 bases from V and 4 from J; bases not matched to a gene: 3. The CDR3 DNA reads as TGTGCCAGCAGCCGGGACAGTTACAATGAGCAGTTCTTC. Translation: CASSRDSYNEQFF.

The J gene is TRBJ2-3, the V gene TRBV5-1, with 11 bases aligning to TRBD2. The V gene's germline CDR1 is SGHRS and CDR2 YFSETQ. The CDR3 is made up of 16 amino acids. The ends lost 4 bases at V and 1 base at J; junction bases unmatched: 5. Here the CDR3 reads CASSLGLAARTDTQYF. The CDR3 nucleotides read TGCGCCAGCAGCCTGGGACTAGCGGCCCGCACAGATACGCAGTATTTT. Complete variable domain (other parts from reference TRBV5-1 and TRBJ2-3): KAGVTQTPRYLIKTRGQQVTLSCSPISGHRSVSWYQQTPGQGLQFLFEYFSETQRNKGNFPGRFSGRQFSNSRSEMNVSTLELGDSALYLCASSLGLAARTDTQYFGPGTRLTVL.

The table lists this clonotype with many counts. The chain joins TRBV5-1 to TRBJ1-1; 9 bases fit TRBD1. The CDR3 runs to 15 residues. The ends lost 0 bases at V and 5 bases at J; junction bases unmatched: 5. CDR1 is SGHRS, CDR2 YFSETQ, per germline. CDR3 DNA sequence: TGCGCCAGCAGCTTGGTGGGACAGGGTGGTACTGAAGCTTTCTTT. It yields the protein CASSLVGQGGTEAFF.

There are many counts of this clonotype. The genes are TRBV5-1 and TRBJ2-5, with D possibly matching TRBD2 (6 bases). V shed 2 bases and J shed 0 bases, with 8 bases lying between them. This CDR3 is 14 amino acids long. Germline V gene lookup returns CDR1 SGHRS and CDR2 YFSETQ. The CDR3 coding sequence is TGCGCCAGCAGCTTCGGGGGACACCAAGAGACCCAGTACTTC. This sequence encodes CASSFGGHQETQYF.

In its sample, this clonotype was seen a few times. The V and J genes are TRBV4-1 and TRBJ1-2; 7 bases match TRBD1. CDR3 size: 16 residues. The V gene's germline CDR1 is MGHRA and CDR2 YSYEKL. V lost 0 bases, J lost 3 bases, and 7 bases stayed unmatched. The CDR3 DNA sequence: TGCGCCAGCAGCCAAGAAGGCGAGGGGGCATACTATGGCTACACCTTC. Protein: CASSQEGEGAYYGYTF.

Concerning this clonotype itself: A junction end diverges from the germline sequence, so it may reflect a read error. V usage is TRBV5-1 and J usage is TRBJ1-2, with D tentatively TRBD1 (5 bases). The CDR3 is 15 residues long. CDR1 is SGHRS and CDR2 is YFSETQ in the germline V gene. The CDR3 protein is CASTLAAGGGYGYNF. The CDR3 DNA sequence: TGCGCCAGCACCCTTGCGGCCGGGGGGGGGTATGGCTACAACTTC.

This clonotype was recorded at least ten times. The V call is TRBV4-2, the J call TRBJ1-4; no clear D gene. The CDR3 runs 16 residues. Trimming left V 0 bases short and J 0 bases short, with 8 bases between. Per the germline V gene, CDR1 is LGHNA and CDR2 is YNFKEQ. CDR3 in DNA: TGTGCCAGCAGCCAAGACCCACTGTCAACTAATGAAAAACTGTTTTTT. It yields the protein CASSQDPLSTNEKLFF.

This clonotype was observed a few times. The chain links TRBV5-1 to TRBJ2-5, with a tentative D call TRBD1 (7 bases). The V end was cut by 6 bases, the J end by 6 bases, with 15 bases between. From germline, CDR1 is SGHRS and CDR2 YFSETQ. The CDR3 is 13 residues long. CDR3 nucleotides: TGCGCCAGCACCAAACAGGGGAGGCAGACCCAGTACTTC. This gives the protein CASTKQGRQTQYF. Based on the CDR3 plus reference TRBV5-1 and TRBJ2-5, the full variable domain is KAGVTQTPRYLIKTRGQQVTLSCSPISGHRSVSWYQQTPGQGLQFLFEYFSETQRNKGNFPGRFSGRQFSNSRSEMNVSTLELGDSALYLCASTKQGRQTQYFGPGTRLLVL.

This clonotype was observed at least ten times. V usage is TRBV27 and J usage is TRBJ2-7; 9 bases are a match to TRBD2. The germline V gene encodes CDR1 MNHEY and CDR2 SMNVEV (reference sequence). This CDR3 has 15 amino acids. Germline trimming cut 3 bases from V and 4 bases from J; bases unmatched to any gene: 7. Written as DNA, the CDR3 is TGTGCCAGCAGTTTCGCAGCGGGAGGATTTTACGAGCAGTACTTC. Its translation is CASSFAAGGFYEQYF.

Remarks on this clonotype: The junction shows a germline mismatch at one end, possibly a read error. V usage is TRBV7-9 and J usage is TRBJ2-5; D assignment may be TRBD1 or TRBD2 (5 bases each). The CDR3 totals 12 residues. Germline V CDR1 and CDR2: SEHNR, FQNEAQ (reference sequence). Here the CDR3 reads CANSWDVETQYF. CDR3 nucleotide sequence: TGTGCCAACAGCTGGGACGTAGAGACCCAGTACTTC. The full variable domain, completed using reference TRBV7-9 and TRBJ2-5, is DTGVSQNPRHKITKRGQNVTFRCDPISEHNRLYWYRQTLGQGPEFLTYFQNEAQLEKSRLLSDRFSAERPKGSFSTLEIQRTEQGDSAMYLCANSWDVETQYFGPGTRLLVL.

This clonotype was recorded at least ten times. CDR3 DNA: TGTGCCATCCAACCCTGGGGGGGCGCACAAGGAACCGGGGAGCTGTTTTTT. Its protein product is CAIQPWGGAQGTGELFF. The chain couples TRBV10-3 to TRBJ2-2, with D maybe TRBD2 (7 bases). Germline CDR1 reads ENHRY; CDR2 reads SYGVKD. V was clipped by 8 bases and J by 5 bases, with 24 bases between them. The CDR3 length is 17 residues.

The chain couples TRBV7-9 to TRBJ2-5; 9 bases fit TRBD1. The germline CDR1 and CDR2 sequences are SEHNR and FQNEAQ (reference sequence). CDR3 length: 15 amino acids. Germline trimming cut 5 bases from V and 5 bases from J; bases unmatched to any gene: 9. The chain's CDR3 is CASSLQTGGRETQYF. The CDR3 nucleotides are TGTGCCAGCAGCCTGCAGACAGGGGGTCGGGAGACCCAGTACTTC.